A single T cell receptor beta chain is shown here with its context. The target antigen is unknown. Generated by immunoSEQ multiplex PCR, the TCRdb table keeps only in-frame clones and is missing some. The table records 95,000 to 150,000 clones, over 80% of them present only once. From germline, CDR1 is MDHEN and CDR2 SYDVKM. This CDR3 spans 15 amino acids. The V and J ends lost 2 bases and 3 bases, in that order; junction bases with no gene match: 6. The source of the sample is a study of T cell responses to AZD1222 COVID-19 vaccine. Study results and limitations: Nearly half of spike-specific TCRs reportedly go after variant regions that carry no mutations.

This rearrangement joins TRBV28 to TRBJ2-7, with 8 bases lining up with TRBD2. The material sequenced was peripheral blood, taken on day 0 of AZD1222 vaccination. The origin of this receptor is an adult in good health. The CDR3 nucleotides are TGTGCCAGCAGTTTAGTCCTAGCGGGCATCTACGAGCAGTACTTC. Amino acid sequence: CASSLVLAGIYEQYF.